This entry concerns a single T cell receptor beta chain. Sequencing was performed with immunoSEQ multiplex PCR; in TCRdb, only in-frame clones are kept and a portion is missing. Altogether approximately 23,000 clones are present, 91% being singletons, with the ten largest covering roughly 1.6%. This sample was included in a study of T cell repertoires and Cas9 in healthy adults. The CDR3 contains 13 residues. V lost 3 bases and J lost 5, with 10 bases in between. Germline assignment: CDR1 SNHLY and CDR2 FYNNEI. The specimen sequenced was CD4+ effector T cells (CD127+, CD25-, CD137-, CD154-) from PBMCs; culture status not recorded. The chain joins TRBV2 to TRBJ2-5; D is unclear. This clonotype was sampled from a human donor in good health. The CDR3 region is CASSEERGETQYF. CDR3 bases: TGTGCCAGCAGTGAGGAGCGCGGCGAGACCCAGTACTTC.